This is a list of T cell receptor beta chains from one sample in a study of blood T cell repertoires in COVID-19. Measured with immunoSEQ multiplex PCR; TCRdb has only the in-frame clones, and not every one. The profile covers hundreds of thousands of clones, with 70% to 90% appearing a single time and 1.4% taken by the ten largest. Specimen: peripheral blood. The source of these receptors is a woman aged 25 to 39 with active or convalescent COVID-19. The CDR3 runs from the conserved cysteine through the conserved F or W. Each record gives: V gene, clone size, D gene, J gene, CDR3 DNA, CDR3 protein. D genes are given only for firm matches. A row's size may be missing; if present it is once, few, many or a size class.

TRBV19,.,.,TRBJ2-2,TGTGCCAGTAGTATAGGACAGTACACCGGGGAGCTGTTTTTT,CASSIGQYTGELFF
TRBV7-7,.,TRBD1,TRBJ2-1,TGTGCCAGCAGCTTAGGGCCCGGGACAGGGGGTTACAATGAGCAGTTCTTC,CASSLGPGTGGYNEQFF
TRBV7-8,.,TRBD1,TRBJ1-1,TGTGCCAGCAGCTACCGGGACAGGGTAACTGAAGCTTTCTTT,CASSYRDRVTEAFF
TRBV7-9,.,.,TRBJ1-6,TGTGCCAGCAGCAGCCAGGGGTCCGATAATTCACCCCTCCACTTT,CASSSQGSDNSPLHF
TRBV6-5,.,.,TRBJ2-1,TGTGCCAGCAGTTACCAGGGTACCAATGAGCAGTTCTTC,CASSYQGTNEQFF
TRBV3-1/TRBV3-2,.,.,TRBJ1-1,TGTGCCAGCAGTGACCTTCAGGGAGGGGACACTGAAGCTTTCTTT,CASSDLQGGDTEAFF
TRBV2,.,.,TRBJ1-5,TGTGCCAGCACCCGGGACACAAGCCCCTCGCCCCAGCATTTT,CASTRDTSPSPQHF
TRBV4-1,.,TRBD1,TRBJ2-5,TGCGCCAGCAGCCAAGTGCAGGGGGCTCAAGAGACCCAGTACTTC,CASSQVQGAQETQYF
TRBV10-3,.,.,TRBJ1-5,TGTGCCATCAGTGAGTCGGCTGCCCTCCGAAATCAGCCCCAGCATTTT,CAISESAALRNQPQHF
TRBV7-2,.,TRBD2,TRBJ2-7,TGTGCCAGCAGCTTAGAATCTAGCGGGGGGTGGGAGCAGTACTTC,CASSLESSGGWEQYF
TRBV7-9,few,.,TRBJ1-1,TGTGCCAGCAGCTTATTAGCGGAGAACACTGAAGCTTTCTTT,CASSLLAENTEAFF
TRBV2,.,TRBD2,TRBJ2-5,TGTGCCAGCAGTACTGGACTAGCGGGTCCACAAGAGACCCAGTACTTC,CASSTGLAGPQETQYF
TRBV7-9,.,.,TRBJ2-5,TGTGCCAGCAGCCGCGGGACGAAAGAGACCCAGTACTTC,CASSRGTKETQYF
TRBV10-2,.,.,TRBJ2-1,TGCGCCAGCAACCAGGTCGGGGCGGGAGAGCAGTTCTTC,CASNQVGAGEQFF
TRBV5-1,.,TRBD2,TRBJ2-1,TGCGCCAGCAGCTTCACTAGCGGGATCAGCTCCTACAATGAGCAGTTCTTC,CASSFTSGISSYNEQFF
TRBV7-8,.,.,TRBJ1-2,TGTGCCAGCAGCTCTCTAGGTACTTATGGCTACACCTTC,CASSSLGTYGYTF
TRBV7-2,.,TRBD1,TRBJ1-6,TGTGCCAGCAGCCCCTCGGGGACAGGGGAACCCCTCCACTTT,CASSPSGTGEPLHF
TRBV5-1,few,TRBD1,TRBJ1-1,TGCGCCAGCAGCAGACAGGGTTTCTTGAACACTGAAGCTTTCTTT,CASSRQGFLNTEAFF
TRBV28,.,TRBD2,TRBJ2-3,TGTGCCAGCAGTTCACTAGCGGGGTCTAGCACAGATACGCAGTATTTT,CASSSLAGSSTDTQYF
TRBV5-1,few,TRBD1,TRBJ1-2,TGCGCCAGCAGCTTCGGGACAGGCGAGGGCTACACCTTC,CASSFGTGEGYTF
TRBV7-8,.,.,TRBJ1-2,TGTGCCAGCAGCTTAGCGGGCGGAGGCTGGGAAGGTGGCTACACCTTC,CASSLAGGGWEGGYTF
TRBV20-1,.,.,TRBJ1-2,TGCAGTGCTGAGGGAGGGAAAGGCTACACCTTC,CSAEGGKGYTF
TRBV30,once,.,TRBJ1-1,TGTGCCTGGAGTGGATACAGGACCCTGAACACTGAAGCTTTCTTT,CAWSGYRTLNTEAFF
TRBV12-3/TRBV12-4,.,TRBD1,TRBJ1-1,TGTGCCAGCAGCCCCGGACAGGGCGCTGAAGCTTTCTTT,CASSPGQGAEAFF
TRBV3-1/TRBV3-2,.,.,TRBJ1-1,TGTGCCAGCAGCCCCCTAAACCGACAGGCGAACACTGAAGCTTTCTTT,CASSPLNRQANTEAFF
TRBV19,.,.,TRBJ1-1,TGTGCCAGTAGTTCCCCGGGGACACGTACTGAAGCTTTCTTT,CASSSPGTRTEAFF
TRBV2,.,.,TRBJ1-2,TGTGCCAGCAGTGAGCGGGAAGAGAACTATGGCTACACCTTC,CASSEREENYGYTF
TRBV5-4,.,.,TRBJ2-7,TGTGCCAGCAGCACGAGGGTCGGGATCCCCTACGAGCAGTACTTC,CASSTRVGIPYEQYF
TRBV12-3/TRBV12-4,.,.,TRBJ2-7,TGTGCCAGCAGTTCGGAGGGTCCCTACGAGCAGTACTTC,CASSSEGPYEQYF
TRBV4-1,.,TRBD1,TRBJ1-2,TGCGCCAGCAGCCAAGCGGGACAGCTGAACTATGGCTACACCTTC,CASSQAGQLNYGYTF
TRBV7-6,few,.,TRBJ1-6,TGTGCCAGCAGCTTAGAAGACCCGGGGGGGCACACGCGAAATTCACCCCTCCACTTT,CASSLEDPGGHTRNSPLHF
TRBV7-9,.,.,TRBJ1-4,TGTGCCAGCAGCTTAGCCCCAGGGCAGGGTGAAAAACTGTTTTTT,CASSLAPGQGEKLFF
TRBV6-5,.,.,TRBJ1-3,TGTGCCAGCAGGGAGAGCTCTGGAAACACCATATATTTT,CASRESSGNTIYF
TRBV6-1,.,.,TRBJ1-2,TGTGCCAGCAGTGACAGTTCTTATGGCTACACCTTC,CASSDSSYGYTF
TRBV7-7,.,.,TRBJ2-5,TGTGCCAGCAGCGTCACTAGGGCCGGGACCCAGTACTTC,CASSVTRAGTQYF
TRBV19,.,TRBD2,TRBJ2-3,TGTGCCTGTTCTAGCGGGCCAGATACGCAGTATTTT,CACSSGPDTQYF
TRBV6-5,.,TRBD1,TRBJ1-2,TGTGCCAGCAGTTATGGACAGGGGGCCCCGGGGGGCTACACCTTC,CASSYGQGAPGGYTF
TRBV27,.,.,TRBJ1-1,TGTGCCAGCAGTTTCTTTCGGGGCGGGAGCACTGAAGCTTTCTTT,CASSFFRGGSTEAFF
TRBV19,.,TRBD1,TRBJ2-2,TGTGCCAGTAGTCCCTTAATGGGACAGGGACATAACACCGGGGAGCTGTTTTTT,CASSPLMGQGHNTGELFF
TRBV2,.,TRBD1,TRBJ1-4,TGTGCCAGCAGGGGACAGGATGAAAAACTGTTTTTT,CASRGQDEKLFF
TRBV6-5,once,.,TRBJ1-4,TGTGCCAGCACCTGGAGTGGGGAAAAACTGTTTTTT,CASTWSGEKLFF
TRBV5-6,.,.,TRBJ2-3,TGTGCCAGCAGCTTGAGGCAGGGGTGGACAGATACGCAGTATTTT,CASSLRQGWTDTQYF
TRBV6-5,.,.,TRBJ2-3,TGTGCCAGCAGTCTAAGACAGAGCACAGATACGCAGTATTTT,CASSLRQSTDTQYF
TRBV21-1,once,.,TRBJ1-5,TGTGCCAGCAGCAAAGATCAAAACAGAAAAACCTATCAGCCCCAGCATTTT,CASSKDQNRKTYQPQHF
TRBV9,.,.,TRBJ1-3,TGTGCCAGCAGCGTACAAGCGGCATCTGGAAACACCATATATTTT,CASSVQAASGNTIYF
TRBV7-9,.,TRBD2,TRBJ2-7,TGTGCCAGCAGCCATATTAGCGGGGGTGGGTCCTACGAGCAGTACTTC,CASSHISGGGSYEQYF
TRBV5-5,.,.,TRBJ1-1,TGTGCCAGCAGCTTTTCCCGGGAAATCGCTGAAGCTTTCTTT,CASSFSREIAEAFF
TRBV7-2,.,TRBD1,TRBJ1-1,TGTGCCAGCAACCCCGGGACAGACCTCCTGGGAATTTACACTGAAGCTTTCTTT,CASNPGTDLLGIYTEAFF
TRBV18,once,TRBD1,TRBJ1-3,TGTGCCAGCTCACCAGGGTCGGAGGACAGGGGGCGATCTGGAAACACCATATATTTT,CASSPGSEDRGRSGNTIYF
TRBV11-3,few,TRBD1,TRBJ1-3,TGTGCCAGCAGCTTGGGGACAGGGTCTGGAAACACCATATATTTT,CASSLGTGSGNTIYF
TRBV29-1,.,TRBD1,TRBJ1-1,TGCAGCGTTGAGCCCACACAGGGGTGGAACACTGAAGCTTTCTTT,CSVEPTQGWNTEAFF
TRBV5-5,.,.,TRBJ1-1,TGTGCCAGCAGCTTGGGCCAGGCGGGCACTGAAGCTTTCTTT,CASSLGQAGTEAFF
TRBV7-9,few,TRBD2,TRBJ2-1,TGTGCCAGCAGCTTAGGACTAGCGGGGGGTGATGAGCAGTTCTTC,CASSLGLAGGDEQFF
TRBV29-1,.,TRBD1,TRBJ1-3,TGCAGCGTCCGGACAGGGGTGAACACCATATATTTT,CSVRTGVNTIYF
TRBV6-6,.,.,TRBJ1-2,TGTGCCAGCAGTTACTCCGACAGCTATGGCTACACCTTC,CASSYSDSYGYTF
TRBV28,.,.,TRBJ2-7,TGTGCCAGCAGTTCCGCGGGACAGAGTTTTAACGAGCAGTACTTC,CASSSAGQSFNEQYF
TRBV13,once,.,TRBJ1-1,TGTGCCAGCAGCTTAGACACAGAAGCTTTCTTT,CASSLDTEAFF
TRBV6-1,.,.,TRBJ1-2,TGTGCCAGCAGTGAAGCGGAACACAGGACTGGCTACACCTTC,CASSEAEHRTGYTF